This TCR beta chain was sequenced in a study of T cell responses to AZD1222 COVID-19 vaccine. The study's findings and limits: Reports say nearly half of spike-specific TCRs go after unmutated variant regions. Among those given AZD1222, only 6 or 7 were seropositive at baseline.

Trimming took 2 bases from V and 6 from J; bases not matched to a gene: 7. CDR1 and CDR2 (germline): MNHEY, SMNVEV (reference sequence). The CDR3 sequence is 16 residues long. About this clone: Its antigen is not known.

Profiling relied on immunoSEQ multiplex PCR, and the TCRdb table lists in-frame clones only, not all of them. This sample has 90,000 to 100,000 clones; about nine tenths occur once, and the top ten carry roughly 15%. This receptor was identified in an adult who received the AZD1222 COVID-19 vaccine. Sequences were derived from peripheral blood, sampled 28 days after the second AZD1222 dose. The rearrangement uses TRBV27 and TRBJ1-5; TRBD1 matches at 10 bases. CDR3 sequence reads: CASSLGGTGDGQPQHF. In DNA form, the CDR3 reads TGTGCCAGCAGTTTAGGCGGGACAGGGGATGGTCAGCCCCAGCATTTT.